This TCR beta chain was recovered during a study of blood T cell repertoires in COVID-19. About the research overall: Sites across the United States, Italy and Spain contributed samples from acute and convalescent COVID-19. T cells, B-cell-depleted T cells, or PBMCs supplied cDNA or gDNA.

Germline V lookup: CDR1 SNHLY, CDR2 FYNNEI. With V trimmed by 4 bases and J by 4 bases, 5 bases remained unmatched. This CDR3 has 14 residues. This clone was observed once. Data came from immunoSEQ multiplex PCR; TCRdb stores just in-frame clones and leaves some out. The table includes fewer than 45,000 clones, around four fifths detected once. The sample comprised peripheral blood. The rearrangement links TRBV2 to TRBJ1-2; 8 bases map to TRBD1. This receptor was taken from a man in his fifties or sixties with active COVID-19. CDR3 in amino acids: CASSVAGGIYGYTF. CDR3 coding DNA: TGTGCCAGCAGTGTTGCAGGGGGCATCTATGGCTACACCTTC. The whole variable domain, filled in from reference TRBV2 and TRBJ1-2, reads EPEVTQTPSHQVTQMGQEVILRCVPISNHLYFYWYRQILGQKVEFLVSFYNNEISEKSEIFDDQFSVERPDGSNFTLKIRSTKLEDSAMYFCASSVAGGIYGYTFGSGTRLTVV.